The 16 T cell receptor beta chains below were found in one sample sequenced in a study of shared clonotypes between healthy human individuals. The method was immunoSEQ multiplex PCR; TCRdb's version includes in-frame clones alone and lacks a portion of them. The table lists 500,000 to 550,000 clones, roughly 95% of them singletons, with 0.05% to 0.07% in the top ten. Sequencing used naive CD4+ T cells sorted from blood. Documented subset: CD45RA+ positively selected. The receptors stem from a woman in her 30s in good health.

The chain combines TRBV7-6 with TRBJ2-2; weak D call: TRBD1 (5 bases). The CDR3 extends over 13 amino acids. Trimming left V 1 base short and J 6 bases short, with 6 bases between. Germline V gives CDR1 SGHVS, CDR2 FNYEAQ. CDR3 in DNA: TGTGCCAGCAGCTTAGAGGGGCCCGGGGAGCTGTTTTTT. Its protein is CASSLEGPGELFF.

The chain recombines TRBV19 with TRBJ1-5, with 7 bases that match TRBD1. Germline V CDR1 and CDR2: LNHDA, SQIVND (reference sequence). Trimming removed 5 bases from V and 7 bases from J; junction bases left unmatched: 11. This CDR3 has 15 residues. In DNA, the CDR3 is TGTGCCAGTAGTTCTTTGACAGGGTTAGAACAGCCCCAGCATTTT. Translating it yields CASSSLTGLEQPQHF.

V and J are TRBV6-1 and TRBJ1-5; D is unresolved. This CDR3 has 15 amino acids. The V gene lost 1 base and the J gene lost 5 bases, with 12 bases spanning the gap. Germline CDR1 MNHNS, CDR2 SASEGT. CDR3 protein: CASSEGVRIDQPQHF. The CDR3 region has the DNA TGTGCCAGCAGTGAAGGGGTTCGGATAGATCAGCCCCAGCATTTT.

With regard to this clone: No DNA is shown, since the ends of the CDR3 on it are uncertain; the CDR3 is the one TCRdb lists. The genes are TRBV11-3 and TRBJ1-1. The CDR3 sequence runs 13 residues, both termini included. The germline V gene has CDR1 SGHNT and CDR2 YENEEA. CDR3 in amino acids: CASSFLWGTEAFF.

V gene TRBV6-5 combines with J gene TRBJ1-2; maybe TRBD1 (6 bases). CDR3 length equals 14 residues. Germline assignment: CDR1 MNHEY and CDR2 SVGAGI. Deletions cut 6 bases from V and 1 base from J, with 12 bases between. In DNA form, the CDR3 reads TGTGCCAGCAGCCCTACAGGGTTTAACTATGGCTACACCTTC. Its protein product is CASSPTGFNYGYTF.

V is TRBV29-1 and J is TRBJ1-4; D unresolved. This CDR3 spans 12 amino acids. Germline-derived CDR1 and CDR2 are SQVTM and ANQGSEA. V was cut by 6 bases and J by 5 bases, with 10 bases left in between. The CDR3 protein is CSVEGGNEKLFF. In nucleotides, the CDR3 is TGCAGCGTGGAGGGAGGGAATGAAAAACTGTTTTTT.

The chain recombines TRBV5-1 with TRBJ2-1, with D perhaps assigned TRBD1 or TRBD2 (5 bases each). The V end lost 6 bases, the J end lost 4 bases, and 14 bases lay between the germline ends. From germline, CDR1 is SGHRS and CDR2 YFSETQ. The CDR3 runs to 14 residues. The CDR3 here is CASTGAGYYNEQFF. In DNA form, the CDR3 reads TGCGCCAGCACCGGGGCAGGTTATTACAATGAGCAGTTCTTC.

The chain uses TRBV6-6 and TRBJ2-5, with D unresolved. V lost 0 bases and J lost 5, with 10 bases in between. This CDR3 spans 14 amino acids. Germline V gene sequence: CDR1 MNHNY, CDR2 SVGAGI (reference sequence). CDR3 in amino acids: CASSYSYKHETQYF. The CDR3 bases are TGTGCCAGCAGTTACTCCTATAAACACGAGACCCAGTACTTC.

J is TRBJ2-7 and V is TRBV5-6; D assignment may be TRBD1 or TRBD2 (5 bases each). Germline values: CDR1 SGHDT, CDR2 YYEEEE. V was trimmed by 4 bases and J by 6 bases, leaving 8 bases between them. The CDR3 has 11 residues. DNA of the CDR3: TGTGCCAGCAGCGTTGGGACCGAGCAGTACTTC. Protein product: CASSVGTEQYF.

V usage is TRBV9 and J usage is TRBJ2-1, with D tentatively TRBD1 (6 bases). CDR1 and CDR2 (germline): SGDLS, YYNGEE. CDR3 length: 13 residues. Deletions cut 5 bases from V and 9 bases from J, with 15 bases between. CDR3 region: CASRATGIREQFF. The CDR3 region has the DNA TGTGCCAGCAGAGCCACAGGGATCCGTGAGCAGTTCTTC.

The rearrangement joins TRBV11-2 to TRBJ2-1; TRBD1 might be the D (6 bases). This CDR3 spans 15 amino acids. Germline V gene lookup returns CDR1 SGHAT and CDR2 FQNNGV. Trimming pared 5 bases from V and 10 bases from J, leaving 21 bases between. This chain's CDR3 is CASSPGDGGVGEQFF. CDR3 sequence (DNA): TGTGCCAGCAGCCCAGGGGATGGGGGAGTCGGAGAGCAGTTCTTC.

V and J are TRBV5-1 and TRBJ2-7; 9 nucleotides align to TRBD2. The CDR3 is 14 amino acids. The V gene end was trimmed by 3 bases and the J gene end by 2 bases; junction bases not matched to a gene: 3. Per germline, CDR1 SGHRS and CDR2 YFSETQ. DNA for the CDR3: TGCGCCAGCAGCTCGACTAGCGGAACCTACGAGCAGTACTTC. Translated, it gives CASSSTSGTYEQYF.

This clone appeared a single time. The chain is built from TRBV6-1 and TRBJ2-2; 10 bases agree with TRBD2. The junction had 7 bases not matched to a gene; V was cut back by 6 bases and J by 6 bases. Germline-derived CDR1 and CDR2 are MNHNS and SASEGT. The CDR3 sequence is 15 residues long. CDR3 sequence: CASRTGTSEAGELFF. The DNA of the CDR3 is TGTGCCAGCAGAACCGGGACTAGCGAGGCCGGGGAGCTGTTTTTT.

In this sample, this clone turned up once. This chain uses TRBV29-1 with TRBJ1-5; 7 positions match TRBD1. CDR1 and CDR2 (germline): SQVTM, ANQGSEA. With 7 bases clipped from V and 4 bases from J, the junction kept 7 bases outside the gene matches. This CDR3 has 13 residues. Here the CDR3 reads CSAGTEFNQPQHF. The CDR3 region has the DNA TGCAGCGCTGGGACAGAATTTAATCAGCCCCAGCATTTT.

The J gene is TRBJ2-7, the V gene TRBV19; D call uncertain. Germline V gives CDR1 LNHDA, CDR2 SQIVND (reference sequence). This CDR3 is 14 amino acids long. The ends were cut back, 5 bases at V and 0 bases at J, with 11 bases in the middle. The CDR3 here is CASSLTASSYEQYF. In nucleotides, the CDR3 is TGTGCCAGTAGTCTGACTGCTAGCTCCTACGAGCAGTACTTC.

The rearrangement joins TRBV7-9 to TRBJ2-5, with 7 bases matching TRBD1. Germline CDR1 and CDR2: SEHNR and FQNEAQ (reference sequence). The CDR3 totals 15 residues. The V segment lost 2 bases and the J segment 2 bases; nucleotides outside the gene matches: 5. The chain's CDR3 is CASSLPGTEQETQYF. CDR3 nucleotides: TGTGCCAGCAGCTTACCCGGGACAGAACAAGAGACCCAGTACTTC.